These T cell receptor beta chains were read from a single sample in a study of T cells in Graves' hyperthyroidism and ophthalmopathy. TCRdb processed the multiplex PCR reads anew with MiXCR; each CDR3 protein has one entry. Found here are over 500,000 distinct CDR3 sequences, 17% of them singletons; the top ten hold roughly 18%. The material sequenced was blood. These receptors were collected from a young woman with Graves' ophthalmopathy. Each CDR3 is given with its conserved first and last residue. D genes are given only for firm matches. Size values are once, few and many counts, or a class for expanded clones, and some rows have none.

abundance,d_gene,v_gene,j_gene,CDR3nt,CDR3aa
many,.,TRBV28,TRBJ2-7,TGTGCCAGCTCCGAAACAGGGACCCGTTTTTTCTACGAGCAGTACTTC,CASSETGTRFFYEQYF
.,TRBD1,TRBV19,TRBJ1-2,TGTGCCAGTAGTGCGCCACAGGGGGTTGAATGCTACACCTTC,CASSAPQGVECYTF
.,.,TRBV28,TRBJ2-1,TGTGCCAGCAGTTTATCCCCTGATGAGCAGTTCTTC,CASSLSPDEQFF
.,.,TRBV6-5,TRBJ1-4,TGTGCCAGCAGTTACGCCAAGGCAACTAATGAAAAACTGTTTTTT,CASSYAKATNEKLFF
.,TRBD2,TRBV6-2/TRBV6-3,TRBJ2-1,TGTGCCAGCAGTTACCTAGCGGGAGGGCCCCATGAGCAGTTCTTC,CASSYLAGGPHEQFF
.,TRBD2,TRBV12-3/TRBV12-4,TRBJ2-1,TGTGCCAGCGGGACTCACCGCGGGCTAGCGGGAGTTTCCTACAATGAGCAGTTCTTC,CASGTHRGLAGVSYNEQFF
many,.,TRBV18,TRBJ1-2,TGTGCCAGCTCACCAGGCCGGGTCGAGGGCTACACCTTC,CASSPGRVEGYTF
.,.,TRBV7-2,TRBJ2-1,TGTGCCAGCAGCTTCGCCCCCGGAGACCTAGCTGAGCAGTTCTTC,CASSFAPGDLAEQFF
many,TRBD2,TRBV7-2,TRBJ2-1,TGTGCCAGCAGCTTATCTAGCGGGAGGCATGAGCAGTTCTTC,CASSLSSGRHEQFF
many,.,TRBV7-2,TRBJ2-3,TGTGCCAGCAGCTCCACCCGGGAAGCAGGGGATACGCAGTATTTT,CASSSTREAGDTQYF
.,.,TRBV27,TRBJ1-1,TGTGCCAGCAGTGACGGTGGTACTGAAGCTCTCTTT,CASSDGGTEALF
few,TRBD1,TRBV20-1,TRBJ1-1,TGCAGTGCTACCCGGGGACAGGGGAAAACTGAAGCTTTCTTT,CSATRGQGKTEAFF
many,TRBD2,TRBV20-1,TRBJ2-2,TGCAGTGCTATGACCCCGGGGACTAGCGGGGGGACGAGACCCGGGGAGCTGTTTTTT,CSAMTPGTSGGTRPGELFF
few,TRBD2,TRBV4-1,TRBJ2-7,TGCGCCAGCAGCCAATCTCAGGCAAGCGGGATAGGGTACGAGCAGTACTTC,CASSQSQASGIGYEQYF
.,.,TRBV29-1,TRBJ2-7,TGCAGCGTTGTTCCGGGACTGCGTTACGAGCAGTACTTC,CSVVPGLRYEQYF
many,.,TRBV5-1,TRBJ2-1,TGCGCCAGCAGCATAACCTCGGGGAATGAGCAGTTCTTC,CASSITSGNEQFF
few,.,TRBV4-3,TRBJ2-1,TGCGCCAGCAGCCAAGAAATAGGTTTCTCCTACAATGAGCAGTTCTTC,CASSQEIGFSYNEQFF
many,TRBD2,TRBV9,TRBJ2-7,TGTGCCAGCAGCCTCGCGGGAGGGCGCTACGAGCAGTACTTC,CASSLAGGRYEQYF
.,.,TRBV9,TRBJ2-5,TGTGCCAGCAGCGTAGTCGACATGATCCAAGAGACCCAGTACTTC,CASSVVDMIQETQYF
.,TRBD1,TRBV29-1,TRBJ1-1,TGCAGCGTTTTCCCGGGACAGCCCACTGAAGCTTTCTTT,CSVFPGQPTEAFF
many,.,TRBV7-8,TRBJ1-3,TGTGCCAGCAGCTTAGGCTGGGCTGGAAACACCATATATTTT,CASSLGWAGNTIYF
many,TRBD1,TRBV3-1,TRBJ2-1,TGTGCCAGCAGCCATGACAGGGGCCCCTACAATGAGCAGTTCTTC,CASSHDRGPYNEQFF
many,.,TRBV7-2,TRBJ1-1,TGTGCCAGCAGCTTACGGACGGCAAAGAACACTGAAGCTTTCTTT,CASSLRTAKNTEAFF
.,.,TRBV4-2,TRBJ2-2,TGTGCCAGCACTTCTACCACCGGGGAGCTGTTTTTT,CASTSTTGELFF
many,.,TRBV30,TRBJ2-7,TGTGCCTGGAGTCCGCCTTCGGGCTACGAGCAGTACTTC,CAWSPPSGYEQYF
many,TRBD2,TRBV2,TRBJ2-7,TGTGCCAGCAGTCCCGCCCTAGCGGGAGGTGCCTACGAGCAGTACTTC,CASSPALAGGAYEQYF
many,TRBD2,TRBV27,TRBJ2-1,TGTGCCAGCAGTCCTCTAGCGGGGGCCTACAATGAGCAGTTCTTC,CASSPLAGAYNEQFF
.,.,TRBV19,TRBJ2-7,TGTGCCACGGGAACCGTATACGAGCAGTACTTC,CATGTVYEQYF
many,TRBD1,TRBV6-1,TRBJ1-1,TGTGCCAGCTTCTCTGACAGGGTTGGGGAAGCTTTCTTT,CASFSDRVGEAFF
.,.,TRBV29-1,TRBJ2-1,TGCAGCGTCCGGGCCGAGATATATGAGCAGTTCTTC,CSVRAEIYEQFF
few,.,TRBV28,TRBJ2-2,TGTGCCAGCAGTAGTCCTCAGGGGTCCGGGGAGCTGTTTTTT,CASSSPQGSGELFF
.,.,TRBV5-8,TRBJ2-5,TGTGCCAGCCGCCGAGAGCCGGGTTTATTTTTAGAGACCCAGTACTTC,CASRREPGLFLETQYF
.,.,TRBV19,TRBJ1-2,TGTGCCAGTAGTATGGAGGGGAAAGGCTACACCTTC,CASSMEGKGYTF
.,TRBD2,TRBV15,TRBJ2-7,TGTGCCACCAGCAGAGATACTTTGGCGGGAGCCTACGAGCAGTACTTC,CATSRDTLAGAYEQYF
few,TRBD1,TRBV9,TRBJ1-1,TGTGCCAGCAGCCCCGCGGGACAGACGGAGGCTTTCTTT,CASSPAGQTEAFF
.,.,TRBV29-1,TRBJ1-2,TGCAGCGTTGAAGGGGGTGTGGGGGTGATTGGTGGCTACACCTTC,CSVEGGVGVIGGYTF
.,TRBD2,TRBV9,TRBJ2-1,TGTGCCAGCAGCGTAGCTCCTGGGACTAGCGGGGACCTATACAATGAGCAGTTCTTC,CASSVAPGTSGDLYNEQFF
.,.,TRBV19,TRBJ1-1,TGTGCCAGTAGGCACAGGGAGGACACTGAAGCTTTCTTT,CASRHREDTEAFF
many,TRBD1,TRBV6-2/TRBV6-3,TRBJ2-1,TGTGCCAGCAGTTATGACAGGGTCCATGAGCAGTTCTTC,CASSYDRVHEQFF
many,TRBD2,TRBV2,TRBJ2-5,TGTGCCAGCAGTGAAGACGAACTAGCGGGATTTCAGGAGACCCAGTACTTC,CASSEDELAGFQETQYF
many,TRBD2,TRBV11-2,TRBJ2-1,TGTGCCAGCAGCTTAGGACGGGAGGGCCGGAATGAGCAGTTCTTC,CASSLGREGRNEQFF
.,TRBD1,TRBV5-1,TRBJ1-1,TGCGCCAGCAGCTTGATACAGGGGACTGAAGCTTTCTTT,CASSLIQGTEAFF
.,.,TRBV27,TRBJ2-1,TGTGCGACTGTGGGTGACCGTGAGCAGTTCTTC,CATVGDREQFF
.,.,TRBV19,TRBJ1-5,TGTGCCAGTAGTCGGATCTTGGGCAATCAGCCCCAGCATTTT,CASSRILGNQPQHF
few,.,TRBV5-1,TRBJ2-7,TGCGCCAGCAGCTTGTGGTCGGGACCTACCTACGAGCAGTACTTC,CASSLWSGPTYEQYF
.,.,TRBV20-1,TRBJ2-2,TGCAGTGCTAGAGGCAGAAGTACCGGGGAGCTGTTTTTT,CSARGRSTGELFF
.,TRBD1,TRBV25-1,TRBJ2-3,TGTGCCAGCAGTGATCCACAGGGGGCGCACACAGATACGCAGTATTTT,CASSDPQGAHTDTQYF
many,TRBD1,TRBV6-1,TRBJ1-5,TGTGCCAGCGTCGACAGGGGAGTTCAGCCCCAGCATTTT,CASVDRGVQPQHF
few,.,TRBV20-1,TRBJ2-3,TGCAGTGCTAGGGACTACCTACCTTACACAGATACGCAGTATTTT,CSARDYLPYTDTQYF
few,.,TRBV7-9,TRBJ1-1,TGTGCCAGCAGCTTACTGGCCGGAGGCATTGAAGCTTTCTTT,CASSLLAGGIEAFF
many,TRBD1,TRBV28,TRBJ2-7,TGTGCCAGCAGGGGACAGGCATCGAGCTCCTACGAGCAGTACTTC,CASRGQASSSYEQYF
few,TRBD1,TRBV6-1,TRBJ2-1,TGTGCCAGCAGCTTAAGACCCAGGGGGAATGAGCAGTTCTTC,CASSLRPRGNEQFF
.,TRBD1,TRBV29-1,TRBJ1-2,TGCAGCGGCGTTGACAGGGGAAATGGCTACACCTTC,CSGVDRGNGYTF